This T cell receptor (beta chain) comes out of a study of blood T cell repertoires in COVID-19 (dated by TCRdb to between 2020 and 2021). As for the study more broadly: Samples from collaborators originated in the United States, Italy and Spain and spanned both the acute and convalescent phases of COVID-19. The material from the prospective study consisted of cDNA or gDNA derived from T cells, B-cell-depleted T cells, or PBMCs. The dataset comprised deeply sampled blood TCRbeta repertoires from subjects exposed to, actively infected with, or recovered from COVID-19. The repertoires were made available in a free public database intended to serve as a resource for research on the immune response to SARS-CoV-2. Samples came from the ongoing ImmuneRACE study (first 160 participants) plus 1,254 subjects from 6 global collaborators. A de-identified subject ID, COVID-19 status, age in years and sex were almost always included in the sample metadata. HLA class I and class II types, where available, came from metadata supplied by the sample provider rather than from assay-based typing.

According to the germline V gene (reference sequence), CDR1 reads LGHDT and CDR2 reads YNNKEL. V and J are trimmed by 1 base and 2 bases, and the gene matches miss 6 bases of the junction. The CDR3 measures 16 amino acids from cysteine to phenylalanine. Here the CDR3 DNA is all that survives: 48 bases in frame from base 1. Findings and caveats that apply to the study as a whole: How much clinical and demographic metadata was included differed by source and by participant, and the metadata was provided uncurated.

Collaborating institutions collected whole blood in K2EDTA tubes following their own protocols. For TCRbeta analysis, collaborator samples were shipped as frozen whole blood, as isolated PBMCs, or as DNA extracted from either sample type. TCRbeta CDR3 regions were amplified from genomic DNA by means of the immunoSEQ Assay, a bias-controlled multiplex PCR. In the paper's pipeline: The number of nucleated cells in each sample was estimated by amplification of reference gene primers within the assay. Sequence reads were collapsed and filtered to measure the absolute abundance of every unique TCRbeta CDR3 rearrangement. For each sample, productive Simpson clonality was calculated as the square root of Simpson's diversity index across productive rearrangements. Not all clones reach the TCRdb copy of this immuneACCESS table, which keeps in-frame sequences only. Checked studies attribute under half of the gap to unresolved V genes and leave the rest unexplained. Clone size and V and J calls were adopted from that table, with D and trimming inferred from the DNA. The sample contains some 120,000 clones, 80% of them found a single time. 25% of the sample is held by the ten biggest clonotypes.

With respect to this clone: This receptor's antigen is unknown. No much larger clone is present one base from it, and per-base qualities are unavailable.

In this chain, TRBV3-1 (or the pseudogene TRBV3-2) is recombined with TRBJ2-5, with TRBD2 matching 8 junction bases. Sequences were obtained from peripheral blood. This sequence originates from a human donor in a cohort sampled during active COVID-19. The CDR3 protein sequence reads: CASSQVGIAGQETQYF. The nucleotides are TGTGCCAGCAGCCAAGTTGGGATAGCGGGACAAGAGACCCAGTACTTC.